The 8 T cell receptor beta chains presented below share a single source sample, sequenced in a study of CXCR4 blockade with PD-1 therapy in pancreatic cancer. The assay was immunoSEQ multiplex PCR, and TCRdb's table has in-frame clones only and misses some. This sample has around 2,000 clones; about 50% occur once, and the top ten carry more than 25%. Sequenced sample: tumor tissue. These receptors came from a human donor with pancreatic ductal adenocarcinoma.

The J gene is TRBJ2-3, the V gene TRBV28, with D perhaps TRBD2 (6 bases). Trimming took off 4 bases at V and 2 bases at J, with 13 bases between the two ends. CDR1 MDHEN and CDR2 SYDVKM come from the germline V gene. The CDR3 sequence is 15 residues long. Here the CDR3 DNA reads TGTGCCAGCAGTTGGGCTAGCGAGGTCACAGATACGCAGTATTTT. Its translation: CASSWASEVTDTQYF.

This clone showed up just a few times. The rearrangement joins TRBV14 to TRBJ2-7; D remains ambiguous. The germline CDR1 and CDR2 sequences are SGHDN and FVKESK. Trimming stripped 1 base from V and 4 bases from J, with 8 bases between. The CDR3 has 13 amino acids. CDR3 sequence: CASSQVRTYEQYF. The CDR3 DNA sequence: TGTGCCAGCAGCCAAGTTAGAACTTACGAGCAGTACTTC.

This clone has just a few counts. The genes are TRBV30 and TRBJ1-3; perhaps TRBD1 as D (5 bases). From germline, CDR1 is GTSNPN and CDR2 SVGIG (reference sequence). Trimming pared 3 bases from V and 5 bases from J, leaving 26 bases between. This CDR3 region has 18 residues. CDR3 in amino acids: CAWSVGTARSVRRNTIYF. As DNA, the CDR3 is TGTGCCTGGAGCGTCGGGACGGCTCGATCGGTCCGTCGAAACACCATATATTTT.

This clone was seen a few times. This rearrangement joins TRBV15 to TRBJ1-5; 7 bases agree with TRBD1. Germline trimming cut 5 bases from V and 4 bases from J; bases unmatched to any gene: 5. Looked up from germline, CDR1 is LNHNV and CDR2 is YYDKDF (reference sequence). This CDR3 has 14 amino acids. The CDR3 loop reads CATSAGTENQPQHF. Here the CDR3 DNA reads TGTGCCACCAGCGCCGGGACAGAAAATCAGCCCCAGCATTTT.

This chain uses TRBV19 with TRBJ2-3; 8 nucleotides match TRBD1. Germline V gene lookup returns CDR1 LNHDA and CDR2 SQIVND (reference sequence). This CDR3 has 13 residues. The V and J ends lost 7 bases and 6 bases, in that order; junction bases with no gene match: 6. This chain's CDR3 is CASIRTGSDTQYF. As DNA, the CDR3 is TGTGCCAGTATCCGGACAGGGTCGGATACGCAGTATTTT.

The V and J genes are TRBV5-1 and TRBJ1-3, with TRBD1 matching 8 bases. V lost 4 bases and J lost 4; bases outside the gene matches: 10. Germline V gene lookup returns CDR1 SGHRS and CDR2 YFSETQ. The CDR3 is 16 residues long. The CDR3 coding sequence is TGCGCCAGCAGCACCGGGACAGGCTCGGTCGGAAACACCATATATTTT. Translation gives CASSTGTGSVGNTIYF.

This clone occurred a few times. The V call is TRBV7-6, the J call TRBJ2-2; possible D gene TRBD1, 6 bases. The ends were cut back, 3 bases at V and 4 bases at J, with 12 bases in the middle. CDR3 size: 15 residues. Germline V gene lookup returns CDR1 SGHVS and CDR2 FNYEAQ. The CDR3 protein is CASSLAGDGTGELFF. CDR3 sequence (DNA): TGTGCCAGCAGCTTGGCAGGGGATGGCACCGGGGAGCTGTTTTTT.

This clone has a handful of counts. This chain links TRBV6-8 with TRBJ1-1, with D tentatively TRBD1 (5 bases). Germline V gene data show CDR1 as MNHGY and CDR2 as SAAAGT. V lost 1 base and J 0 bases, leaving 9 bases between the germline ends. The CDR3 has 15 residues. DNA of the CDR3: TGTGCCAGCAGTTACTGGGACGGAATGAACACTGAAGCTTTCTTT. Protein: CASSYWDGMNTEAFF.